The entry below gives a single TCR beta chain sequence along with its context. Its antigen remains unidentified. The entry originates in a study of tumor-infiltrating lymphocytes in primary liver carcinoma. Findings of the study overall: Tumor-blood pairs (like tumor-adjacent pairs) overlapped less than tumor region pairs did.

Constant-region priming of approximately 0.55 ug total RNA yielded TCR beta cDNA. Construction of TCR beta libraries relied on three successive nested multiplex PCR rounds employing slightly modified ARM-PCR. The two initial PCR rounds, roughly 9 cycles each, used TRBV1-TRBV30 forward and C-beta reverse primers. One entry per CDR3 protein, called by TCRdb with MiXCR from the multiplex PCR reads. This sample yields about 59,000 distinct CDR3 sequences, of which less than 85% are seen a single time; around 50% belongs to the top ten. J lost 8 bases, V lost 10 bases, and 11 bases had no gene match. Germline loops: CDR1 MNHNS, CDR2 SASEGT. The CDR3 loop spans 14 amino acids. From roughly 20-30 mg of unsorted bulk tissue, DNA and RNA were co-extracted together. Every tumor specimen contained over 75% viable tumor cells.

The chain joins TRBV6-1 to TRBJ1-2; 12 bases are shared with TRBD1. The sequence came from a man between 35 and 55 years old with primary liver carcinoma and hepatitis B virus infection. The material sequenced was liver tumor tissue from sampling region 2. Described subset: tumor region T2, inferior pole. This CDR3 reads CANSDPGTGGGYTF. CDR3 bases: TGTGCCAATAGTGACCCCGGGACAGGGGGCGGCTACACCTTC.